The rows below give T cell receptor beta chains drawn from one sample of a study of Graves' ophthalmopathy and Graves' hyperthyroidism. TCRdb ran MiXCR on the multiplex PCR reads and lists one entry per CDR3 protein. The table records about 400,000 distinct CDR3 sequences, approximately 15% of them present only once. The sample was peripheral blood. These receptors originate from a woman aged 18-30 years with stable Graves' hyperthyroidism. Each CDR3 is given with its conserved first and last residue. A D gene is named only where the DNA matches it firmly. Expanded clones get a size class; other rows say once, few or many, or leave the size out.

abundance	j_gene	v_gene	d_gene	CDR3nt	CDR3aa
many	TRBJ1-2	TRBV11-3	NA	TGTGCCAGCAGCTTAGAACAAGGCTATGGCTACACCTTC	CASSLEQGYGYTF
many	TRBJ1-2	TRBV2	NA	TGTGCCAGCAGTGCGACTCTAGGCTATGGCTACACCTTC	CASSATLGYGYTF
many	TRBJ1-6	TRBV7-2	NA	TGTGCCAGCAGCGGGATGCGGTTGCAGGCCGATCCCCTCCACTTT	CASSGMRLQADPLHF
few	TRBJ1-3	TRBV3-1	NA	TGTGCCAGCAGCCCGGGACTCTCCTTTACCATATATTTT	CASSPGLSFTIYF
many	TRBJ2-5	TRBV11-1	NA	TGTGCCAGCAGCTTTTTCTCTGGAGAGACCCAGTACTTC	CASSFFSGETQYF
many	TRBJ1-5	TRBV28	NA	TGTGCCAGCAGTTCGGGTCATAGCAATCAGCCCCAGCATTTT	CASSSGHSNQPQHF
many	TRBJ2-7	TRBV7-2	NA	TGTGCCAGCAGTCAAAGGGATGGGGGGCCCTACGAGCAGTACTTC	CASSQRDGGPYEQYF
many	TRBJ1-1	TRBV5-6	NA	TGTGCCAGCAGCTTCTCAATGGGTGAAGCTTTCTTT	CASSFSMGEAFF
many	TRBJ2-7	TRBV20-1	NA	TGCAGTGCTAGAGGGGCGGGAAGCTCCTACGAGCAGTACTTC	CSARGAGSSYEQYF
NA	TRBJ1-2	TRBV25-1	NA	TGTGCCAGCGAGAACAGGGTTTCCGAGGGCTATGGCTACACCTTC	CASENRVSEGYGYTF
few	TRBJ2-2	TRBV24-1	NA	TGTGCCACCAGTGATCGACGTGGGGGTCCTAACACCGGGGAGCTGTGTTTT	CATSDRRGGPNTGELCF
many	TRBJ2-7	TRBV12-3/TRBV12-4	NA	TGTGCCAGCAGTCTGGGACCTCTACGGGCCTACGAGCAGTACTTC	CASSLGPLRAYEQYF
few	TRBJ1-2	TRBV5-1	NA	TGCGCCAGCAGCTTGGATCCCCAGGGGAGCTATGGCTACACCTTC	CASSLDPQGSYGYTF
NA	TRBJ2-7	TRBV20-1	NA	TGCAGTGCTAGGGACACAAGCTCCTACGAGCAGTACTTC	CSARDTSSYEQYF
many	TRBJ1-1	TRBV6-8	NA	TGTGCCAGCAGTTACAGAGCCCTGAACACTGAAGCTTCCTTT	CASSYRALNTEASF
NA	TRBJ2-2	TRBV7-4	TRBD2	TGTGCCAGCAGCTTTCGGCCTCCGGGACTAGCGGGGGCCACGAACACCGGGGAGCTGTTTTTT	CASSFRPPGLAGATNTGELFF
few	TRBJ2-2	TRBV19	NA	TGTGCCAGTAGTATCCGCCGGACTGACACCGGGGAGCTGTTTTTT	CASSIRRTDTGELFF
NA	TRBJ1-1	TRBV5-1	NA	TGCGCCAGCAGCTTGGCTGGGGGAGGGAACACTGAAGCTTTCTTT	CASSLAGGGNTEAFF
many	TRBJ2-7	TRBV7-2	NA	TGTGCCAGCAGCCTCGGGTATGGCGGCTACGAGCAGTACTTC	CASSLGYGGYEQYF
many	TRBJ2-7	TRBV5-1	NA	TGCGCCAGCAGCCCCAATACAGGTTACGAGCAGTACTTC	CASSPNTGYEQYF
NA	TRBJ2-7	TRBV6-1	NA	TGTGCCAGCAGTGAGCCCCACGAGCAGTACTTC	CASSEPHEQYF
many	TRBJ1-1	TRBV15	TRBD1	TGTGCCACCAGCATCGACAGGGCTCCGAACACTGAAGCTTTCTTT	CATSIDRAPNTEAFF
many	TRBJ1-6	TRBV7-2	NA	TGTGCCAGCAGCTTAGTCGGAACAGAATCACCCCTCCACTTT	CASSLVGTESPLHF
few	TRBJ2-3	TRBV6-2/TRBV6-3	NA	TGTGCCAGCAGTTACTTTTCGACGGTCACAGATACGCAGTATTTT	CASSYFSTVTDTQYF
many	TRBJ2-4	TRBV12-5	NA	TGTGCTAGTGGTTCTCCGTGGGCGAGGTACTTC	CASGSPWARYF
few	TRBJ1-1	TRBV5-1	NA	TGCGCCAGCAGCCAGTCCCAGAATGAAGCTTTCTTT	CASSQSQNEAFF
many	TRBJ2-7	TRBV12-5	NA	TGTGCTAGTGGAACCGGGTCTTCCTACGAGCAGTACTTC	CASGTGSSYEQYF
few	TRBJ2-5	TRBV9	TRBD2	TGTGCCAGCACGACTAGCGGGGGCCAAGAGACCCAGTACTTC	CASTTSGGQETQYF